This T cell receptor beta chain was identified during a study of OX40 agonist ivuxolimab in advanced cancers. On the study more broadly: Patients in the trial were receiving intravenous ivuxolimab every 2 weeks, at doses of 0.01 to 10 mg/kg. Having had anti-PD-1, anti-PD-L1 or anti-CTLA-4 therapy before was allowed, and under 50% had some. Cohort: approximately 83% men, mean age approximately 60, aged about 23 to 80. Study-wide results and limits: Mean expanded clone counts were higher in CD8+ than CD4+ T cells.

Clones were read by immunoSEQ multiplex PCR, and TCRdb kept only the in-frame ones, dropping some. The sample includes around 64,000 clones, approximately 90% of them seen just once. Comment on this clone: The target antigen is unknown.

The receptor was isolated from an adult with an advanced solid tumor such as melanoma, head and neck, liver or kidney cancer. The sample was CD4+ or CD8+ T cells sorted from blood, taken in a trial of the OX40 agonist ivuxolimab.

The CDR3 is CASRAGTGYTF. In DNA form, the CDR3 reads TGTGCCAGCAGGGCCGGGACCGGCTACACCTTC. The J gene is TRBJ1-2, the V gene TRBV2; possible D gene TRBD1, 5 bases. From germline, CDR1 is SNHLY and CDR2 FYNNEI. This CDR3 spans 11 amino acids. V was trimmed by 6 bases and J by 8 bases, leaving 10 bases between them.